Below, 7 T cell receptor beta chains from the same sample are listed, as sequenced in a study of OX40 agonist ivuxolimab in advanced cancers. Here immunoSEQ multiplex PCR was the method, and the copy in TCRdb shows in-frame clones only, minus some. The sample carries about 33,000 clones, about 92% recorded once. The specimen comprised CD4+ or CD8+ T cells sorted from blood, sampled in a trial of the OX40 agonist ivuxolimab. The receptors were gathered from an adult with an advanced solid tumor such as melanoma, head and neck, liver or kidney cancer.

The chain couples TRBV7-6 to TRBJ1-2; D uncertain. Trimming shortened V by 5 bases and J by 9 bases, and 16 bases separated the two germline ends. Germline CDR1 reads SGHVS; CDR2 reads FNYEAQ. CDR3 size: 13 residues. The CDR3 DNA is TGTGCCAGCAGCCGAGTCGGGGAGGAGAGCTACACCTTC. It translates to CASSRVGEESYTF.

V gene TRBV5-1 combines with J gene TRBJ2-3, with a possible D match to TRBD2 (5 bases). Germline values: CDR1 SGHRS, CDR2 YFSETQ. The V gene lost 4 bases and the J gene lost 0 bases, with 15 bases spanning the gap. The CDR3 is 16 amino acids. CDR3 in DNA: TGCGCCAGCAGCCACGGGCGCGGACTTAGCACAGATACGCAGTATTTT. Translating gives CASSHGRGLSTDTQYF.

The chain links TRBV29-1 to TRBJ2-1; 8 bases agree with TRBD2. From germline, CDR1 is SQVTM and CDR2 ANQGSEA. CDR3 length equals 14 residues. With 5 bases clipped from V and 8 bases from J, the junction kept 11 bases outside the gene matches. The CDR3 coding sequence is TGCAGCGTTTCCGCCGGGACTAGTATGCATGAGCAGTTCTTC. Its protein is CSVSAGTSMHEQFF.

CDR3 sequence (DNA): TGTGCCTGGAGTGTGGCTAAGGCGGGTCAGCCCCAGCATTTT. It yields the protein CAWSVAKAGQPQHF. The chain employs TRBV30 and TRBJ1-5, with unresolved D. This CDR3 spans 14 amino acids. Germline CDR1 and CDR2: GTSNPN and SVGIG (reference sequence). The ends were cut back, 0 bases at V and 6 bases at J, with 12 bases in the middle.

The genes are TRBV28 and TRBJ2-5; D unclear. TRBJ2-7 explains the end of the DNA better; the J call may be wrong. Germline V gene data show CDR1 as MDHEN and CDR2 as SYDVKM. This CDR3 region has 13 residues. In DNA, the CDR3 is TGTGCCAGCAGTTTAATTGGGGTAAACGAGCAGTACTTC. Translated, it gives CASSLIGVNEQYF.

This clone was observed once. The CDR3 spells CASSNPGTEAFF. The CDR3 nucleotides read TGTGCCAGCAGCAACCCCGGCACTGAAGCTTTCTTT. V usage is TRBV21-1 and J usage is TRBJ1-1. TRBV21-1 is a pseudogene segment. There are 12 residues in the CDR3.

This chain links TRBV15 with TRBJ2-1, with TRBD2 matching over 9 bases. CDR1 is LNHNV, CDR2 YYDKDF, per germline (reference sequence). There are 15 residues in the CDR3. J gave up 8 bases and V 5 bases, and 10 bases lay outside the gene matches. The CDR3 DNA reads TGTGCCACCAGCCCCGGGACTAGCACATTCCATGAGCAGTTCTTC. Encoded protein: CATSPGTSTFHEQFF.